In its sample, the clone carrying this T cell receptor beta chain was seen once. Antigen specificity is unknown. The sample comes from a study of cytomegalovirus exposure and HLA in healthy donors. Study-level points and caveats: Previously analyzed data showed that most TCR beta V segments were productive at a frequency of about 90% or about 30%.

The V and J ends lost 1 base and 7 bases, in that order; junction bases with no gene match: 5. Germline lookup yields CDR1 GTSNPN and CDR2 SVGIG (reference sequence). The CDR3 consists of 14 residues. The PCR used 60 Vbeta and 13 Jbeta primers. The data were produced by immunoSEQ multiplex PCR, yet TCRdb's version contains in-frame clones alone and is incomplete. Here the sample spans some 140,000 clones, about four fifths being singletons. This chain connects TRBV30 to TRBJ2-1; 9 nucleotides agree with TRBD1. The sequenced sample was PBMCs. This TCR derives from a male donor in good health and CMV-seropositive. The CDR3, as DNA: TGTGCCTGGAGTGGGGACAGGGTCTCGAATGAGCAGTTCTTC. It codes for CAWSGDRVSNEQFF.